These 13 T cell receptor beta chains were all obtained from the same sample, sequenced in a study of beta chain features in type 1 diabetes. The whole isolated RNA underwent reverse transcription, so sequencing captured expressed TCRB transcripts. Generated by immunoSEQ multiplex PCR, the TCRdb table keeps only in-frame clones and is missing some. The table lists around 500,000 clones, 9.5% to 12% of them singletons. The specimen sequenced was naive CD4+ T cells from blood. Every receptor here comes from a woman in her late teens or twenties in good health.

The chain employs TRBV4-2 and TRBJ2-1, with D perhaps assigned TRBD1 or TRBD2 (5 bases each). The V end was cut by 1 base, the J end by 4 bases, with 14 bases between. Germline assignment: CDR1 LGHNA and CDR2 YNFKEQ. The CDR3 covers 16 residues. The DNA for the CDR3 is TGTGCCAGCAGCCAAGTCGGGACCTCGGCGTACAATGAGCAGTTCTTC. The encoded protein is CASSQVGTSAYNEQFF.

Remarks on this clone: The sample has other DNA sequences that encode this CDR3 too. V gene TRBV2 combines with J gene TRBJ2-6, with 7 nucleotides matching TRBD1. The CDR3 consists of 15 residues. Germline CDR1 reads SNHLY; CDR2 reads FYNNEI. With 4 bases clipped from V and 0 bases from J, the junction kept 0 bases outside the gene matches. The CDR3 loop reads CASSGQGSGANVLTF. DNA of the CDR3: TGTGCCAGCAGTGGACAGGGCTCTGGGGCCAACGTCCTGACTTTC.

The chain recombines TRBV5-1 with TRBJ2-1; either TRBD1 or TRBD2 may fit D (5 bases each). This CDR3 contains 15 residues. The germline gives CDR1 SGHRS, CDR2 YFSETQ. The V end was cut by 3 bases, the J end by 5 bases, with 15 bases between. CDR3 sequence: CASSSLRDVDNEQFF. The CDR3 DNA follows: TGCGCCAGCAGCTCGCTCCGGGACGTAGACAATGAGCAGTTCTTC.

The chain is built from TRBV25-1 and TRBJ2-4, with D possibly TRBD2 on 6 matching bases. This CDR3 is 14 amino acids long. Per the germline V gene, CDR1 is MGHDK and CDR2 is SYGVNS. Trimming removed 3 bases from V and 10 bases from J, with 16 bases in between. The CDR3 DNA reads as TGTGCCAGCAGTGAGTCCGGTCCCGCGGGAATTCAGTACTTC. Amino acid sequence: CASSESGPAGIQYF.

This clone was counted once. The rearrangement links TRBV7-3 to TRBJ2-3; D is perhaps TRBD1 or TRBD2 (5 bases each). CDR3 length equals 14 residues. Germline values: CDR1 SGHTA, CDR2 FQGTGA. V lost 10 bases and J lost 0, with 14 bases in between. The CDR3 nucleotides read TGTGCCACCTCCTTCGGGGCTAGCACAGATACGCAGTATTTT. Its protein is CATSFGASTDTQYF.

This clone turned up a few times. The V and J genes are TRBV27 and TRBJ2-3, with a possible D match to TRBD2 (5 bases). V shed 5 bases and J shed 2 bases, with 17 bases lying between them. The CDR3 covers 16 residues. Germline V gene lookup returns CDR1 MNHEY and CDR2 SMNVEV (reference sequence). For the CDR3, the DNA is TGTGCCAGCAGTGGACGCGGGCCTCCCTACACAGATACGCAGTATTTT. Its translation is CASSGRGPPYTDTQYF.

CDR3 nucleotide sequence: TGTGCCAGCAGTGAATTATGGAGGATGGGGCAGTTCTTC. It translates to CASSELWRMGQFF. V gene TRBV25-1 combines with J gene TRBJ2-1, with a tentative D call TRBD2 (5 bases). The CDR3 contains 13 residues. With 1 base removed from V and 12 bases from J, the gap between germline ends came to 13 bases. CDR1 MGHDK and CDR2 SYGVNS come from the germline V gene.

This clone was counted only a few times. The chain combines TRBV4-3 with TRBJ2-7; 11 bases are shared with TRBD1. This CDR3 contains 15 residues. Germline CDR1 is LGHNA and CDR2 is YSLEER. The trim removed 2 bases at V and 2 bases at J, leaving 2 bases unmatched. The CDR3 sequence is CASSQPGQGAYEQYF. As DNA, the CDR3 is TGCGCCAGCAGCCAACCGGGACAGGGGGCCTACGAGCAGTACTTC.

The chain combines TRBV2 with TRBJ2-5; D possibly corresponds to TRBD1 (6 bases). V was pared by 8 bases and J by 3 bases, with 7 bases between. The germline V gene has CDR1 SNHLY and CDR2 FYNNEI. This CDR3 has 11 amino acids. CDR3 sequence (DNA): TGTGCCAGCGGACAGAAAGAGACCCAGTACTTC. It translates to CASGQKETQYF.

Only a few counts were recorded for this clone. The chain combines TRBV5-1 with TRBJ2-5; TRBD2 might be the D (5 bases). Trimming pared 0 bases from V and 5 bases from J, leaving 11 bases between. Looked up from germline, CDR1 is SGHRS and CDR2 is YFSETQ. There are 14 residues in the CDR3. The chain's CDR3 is CASSLGTSKETQYF. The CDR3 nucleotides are TGCGCCAGCAGCTTGGGGACTTCCAAGGAGACCCAGTACTTC.

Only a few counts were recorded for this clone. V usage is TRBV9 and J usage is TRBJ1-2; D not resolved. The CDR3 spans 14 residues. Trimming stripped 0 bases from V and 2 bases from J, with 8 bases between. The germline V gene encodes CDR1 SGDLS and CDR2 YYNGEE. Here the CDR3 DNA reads TGTGCCAGCAGCGTAGGCCGGCGGAACTATGGCTACACCTTC. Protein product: CASSVGRRNYGYTF.

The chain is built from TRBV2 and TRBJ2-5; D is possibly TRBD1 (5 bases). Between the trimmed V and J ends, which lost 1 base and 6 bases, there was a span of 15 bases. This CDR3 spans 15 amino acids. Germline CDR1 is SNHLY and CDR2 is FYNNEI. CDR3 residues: CASSEGQGFGKTQYF. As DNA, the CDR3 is TGTGCCAGCAGTGAAGGTCAGGGCTTCGGAAAGACCCAGTACTTC.

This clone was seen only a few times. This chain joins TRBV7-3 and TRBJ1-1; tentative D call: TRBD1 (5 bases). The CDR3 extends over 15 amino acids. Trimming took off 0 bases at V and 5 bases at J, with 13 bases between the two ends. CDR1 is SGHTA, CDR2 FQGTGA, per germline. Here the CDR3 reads CASSLTRDGGTEAFF. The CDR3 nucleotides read TGTGCCAGCAGCTTAACTCGGGACGGAGGAACTGAAGCTTTCTTT. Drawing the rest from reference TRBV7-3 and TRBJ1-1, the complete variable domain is GAGVSQTPSNKVTEKGKYVELRCDPISGHTALYWYRQSLGQGPEFLIYFQGTGAADDSGLPNDRFFAVRPEGSVSTLKIQRTERGDSAVYLCASSLTRDGGTEAFFGQGTRLTVV.